This T cell receptor (beta chain) was identified in a study of cytomegalovirus exposure and HLA in healthy donors. 13 Jbeta primers and 60 Vbeta primers were used for the PCR. Libraries were prepared by immunoSEQ multiplex PCR; TCRdb keeps only in-frame clonotypes and omits some of them. There are about 160,000 clones in the sample; about 64% occur only once, and approximately 1.5% lies in the top ten. Overall study findings and caveats: Among the most significant clusters, several appeared linked to common viral pathogens in a later analysis.

About this clone: Its antigen is unidentified. Relative to the germline gene, one junction end is altered; a read error may explain this.

This CDR3 has 13 residues. Germline assignment: CDR1 SGHRS and CDR2 YFSETQ. The sequence was collected from a man aged 50 or older in good health and CMV-seronegative. The chain joins TRBV5-1 to TRBJ1-2; no firm D call. Material for sequencing was PBMCs. The CDR3 nucleotides are TGCGCCGGCAGCCTGGACGGTGAGAGGGGCTACACCTTC. Protein product: CAGSLDGERGYTF.